These T cell receptor beta chains were read from a single sample in a study of blood T cell repertoires in COVID-19. The method was immunoSEQ multiplex PCR; TCRdb's version includes in-frame clones alone and lacks a portion of them. The sample holds 140,000 or so clones, about 80% seen once. Source material: peripheral blood. The source is an older man who had recovered from COVID-19. The CDR3 runs from the conserved cysteine through the conserved F or W. D genes are given only for firm matches. Size is omitted from some rows. Given values are once, few, many or a class for expanded clones.

CASSSGQVNQPQHF,TGTGCCAGCTCATCAGGACAGGTAAATCAGCCCCAGCATTTT,TRBJ1-5,TRBV18,TRBD1,-
CASSHGGEQFF,TGTGCCAGTAGCCACGGCGGTGAGCAGTTCTTC,TRBJ2-1,TRBV19,-,once
CASSNRLRDTQGYEKLFF,TGTGCCAGCAGCAACCGACTCCGGGACACCCAGGGGTATGAAAAACTGTTTTTT,TRBJ1-4,TRBV13,-,-
CASRPTSGSADTQYF,TGTGCCAGCAGACCCACTAGCGGGAGTGCAGATACGCAGTATTTT,TRBJ2-3,TRBV7-3,TRBD2,-
CASSLLGTGGLAGDNEQFF,TGCGCCAGCAGCCTCCTCGGGACAGGGGGTTTGGCGGGGGACAATGAGCAGTTCTTC,TRBJ2-1,TRBV5-1,TRBD1,-
CASRRTDLSYEQYF,TGTGCCAGCAGACGGACAGACCTCTCCTACGAGCAGTACTTC,TRBJ2-7,TRBV6-5,-,-
CASTSATVVERDTQYF,TGTGCCAGCACCTCGGCGACAGTAGTGGAGAGAGATACGCAGTATTTT,TRBJ2-3,TRBV27,-,-
CASSIDLVRQPQHF,TGTGCCAGTAGTATAGATCTAGTCCGTCAGCCCCAGCATTTT,TRBJ1-5,TRBV19,-,-
CASSDVVQPPRYSNQPQHF,TGTGCCAGCAGTGACGTGGTACAGCCGCCACGCTATAGCAATCAGCCCCAGCATTTT,TRBJ1-5,TRBV6-4,-,-
CASSLMGQGSYNEQFF,TGCGCCAGCAGCTTGATGGGACAGGGTTCCTACAATGAGCAGTTCTTC,TRBJ2-1,TRBV5-1,TRBD1,once
CASSSYGGRDYEQYF,TGTGCCAGCAGCTCCTACGGCGGGAGGGACTACGAGCAGTACTTC,TRBJ2-7,TRBV7-2,TRBD2,-
CASSEPGQGPEQYF,TGTGCCAGCAGTGAGCCGGGACAGGGTCCCGAGCAGTACTTC,TRBJ2-7,TRBV6-1,TRBD1,-
CASSGPSSGGYTDTQYF,TGTGCCAGCAGTGGGCCTTCGAGCGGGGGATACACAGATACGCAGTATTTT,TRBJ2-3,TRBV2,TRBD2,-
CASSQQGNTEAFF,TGTGCCAGCAGCCAACAGGGGAACACTGAAGCTTTCTTT,TRBJ1-1,TRBV14,-,-
CASSRDRAQPQHF,TGTGCCAGCAGCAGGGACAGGGCTCAGCCCCAGCATTTT,TRBJ1-5,TRBV5-6,TRBD1,few
CASSYSASSGSNEQFF,TGTGCCAGCAGTTACTCCGCCTCTAGCGGGAGCAATGAGCAGTTCTTC,TRBJ2-1,TRBV6-5,TRBD2,-
CASSQGGISKNIQYF,TGTGCCAGCAGCCAAGGCGGGATTAGCAAAAACATTCAGTACTTC,TRBJ2-4,TRBV3-1/TRBV3-2,-,once
CATSGSGRSTDTQYF,TGTGCCACCAGTGGTAGCGGGAGAAGCACAGATACGCAGTATTTT,TRBJ2-3,TRBV24-1,TRBD2,-
CASSQAVPARGASYEQFF,TGTGCCAGCAGCCAAGCAGTCCCGGCTCGGGGAGCGTCTTATGAGCAGTTCTTC,TRBJ2-1,TRBV14,-,few
CSAHGSPGSYEQYF,TGCAGCGCCCACGGGTCCCCGGGCTCCTACGAGCAGTACTTC,TRBJ2-7,TRBV29-1,-,-
CASTRLAGGTGELFF,TGTGCCAGCACCCGACTAGCGGGGGGAACCGGGGAGCTGTTTTTT,TRBJ2-2,TRBV6-5,TRBD2,few
CASSSFDGADTQYF,TGTGCCAGCAGTTCCTTCGACGGGGCAGATACGCAGTATTTT,TRBJ2-3,TRBV6-6,-,-
CASSRTVGPNVLTF,TGTGCCAGCAGTCGGACGGTGGGGCCCAACGTCCTGACTTTC,TRBJ2-6,TRBV27,-,-
CARSLGQDFYGYTF,TGTGCCAGAAGCTTGGGACAGGATTTTTATGGCTACACCTTC,TRBJ1-2,TRBV5-3,-,-
CASSSPTGSAAFF,TGTGCCAGCAGTTCCCCGACAGGGTCAGCAGCTTTCTTT,TRBJ1-1,TRBV6-5,TRBD1,few
CASTQGNYGYTF,TGTGCCAGCACACAGGGGAACTATGGCTACACCTTC,TRBJ1-2,TRBV3-1/TRBV3-2,TRBD1,-
CASSIQLLPRELFF,TGTGCCAGTAGTATCCAACTTTTGCCCCGGGAGCTGTTTTTT,TRBJ2-2,TRBV19,-,-
CASSETSPNYNEQFF,TGTGCCAGCAGCGAGACTAGTCCTAACTACAATGAGCAGTTCTTC,TRBJ2-1,TRBV11-1,-,-
CASSSPLGGGNTIYF,TGTGCCAGCAGTTCCCCCCTAGGAGGAGGAAACACCATATATTTT,TRBJ1-3,TRBV28,-,-
CASSQWDRNATYEQYF,TGTGCCAGCAGCCAATGGGACAGGAACGCTACCTACGAGCAGTACTTC,TRBJ2-7,TRBV21-1,-,-
CASSYSTWRFGGYTF,TGTGCCAGCAGTTACTCTACATGGAGGTTCGGTGGCTACACCTTC,TRBJ1-2,TRBV6-2/TRBV6-3,-,-
CASSLVGGIHEQYF,TGTGCCAGCAGCTTAGTAGGGGGTATCCACGAGCAGTACTTC,TRBJ2-7,TRBV7-8,-,-
CASSFFRDEQFF,TGTGCCAGCAGCTTCTTTCGGGATGAGCAGTTCTTC,TRBJ2-1,TRBV5-4,-,-
CASSTESGELFF,TGTGCCAGTAGTACAGAATCGGGGGAGCTGTTTTTT,TRBJ2-2,TRBV19,-,few
CASSLVGGRGIYEQYF,TGTGCCAGCAGCTTGGTTGGCGGGAGGGGCATCTACGAGCAGTACTTC,TRBJ2-7,TRBV11-1,TRBD2,-
CASSQVGAGEDMETQYF,TGCGCCAGCAGCCAAGTTGGGGCGGGAGAGGATATGGAGACCCAGTACTTC,TRBJ2-5,TRBV4-3,TRBD2,once
CASKSGTRVGTGELFF,TGTGCCAGCAAATCCGGGACTAGGGTAGGCACCGGGGAGCTGTTTTTT,TRBJ2-2,TRBV11-2,TRBD2,-
CASSAQGGEAFF,TGTGCCAGCAGTGCCCAAGGGGGTGAAGCTTTCTTT,TRBJ1-1,TRBV6-4,-,-
CASSQPDRGFDTEAFF,TGCGCCAGCAGCCAACCCGACAGGGGGTTCGACACTGAAGCTTTCTTT,TRBJ1-1,TRBV4-1,TRBD1,-
CASSLGLAGGRTGELFF,TGCGCCAGCAGCTTGGGACTAGCGGGAGGAAGAACCGGGGAGCTGTTTTTT,TRBJ2-2,TRBV4-3,TRBD2,-
CASRFGQDWYYEQYF,TGCGCCAGCAGATTCGGACAGGACTGGTACTACGAGCAGTACTTC,TRBJ2-7,TRBV5-1,TRBD1,once
CASSFTTNPPLHF,TGTGCCAGCAGCTTCACAACTAACCCACCCCTCCACTTT,TRBJ1-6,TRBV7-2,-,-
CASSQLAGYEQYF,TGCGCCAGCAGCCAATTAGCGGGGTACGAGCAGTACTTC,TRBJ2-7,TRBV4-1,TRBD2,-
CASSLRNEQFF,TGTGCCAGCAGTCTCCGCAATGAGCAGTTCTTC,TRBJ2-1,TRBV12-3/TRBV12-4,-,-
CASSSSLGPHEQYF,TGTGCCAGCAGTTCTTCCCTTGGCCCCCACGAGCAGTACTTC,TRBJ2-7,TRBV6-5,-,-
CASSLTLDRTGQPQHF,TGTGCCAGCAGTTTAACGCTGGACAGGACCGGGCAGCCCCAGCATTTT,TRBJ1-5,TRBV27,TRBD1,-
CASSLGQGLNRPQHF,TGTGCCAGCAGCTTAGGGCAGGGCCTAAATCGCCCCCAGCATTTT,TRBJ1-5,TRBV7-9,-,-
CAWSDTGGQGGFVEKLFF,TGTGCCTGGAGTGATACAGGGGGACAGGGGGGTTTTGTGGAAAAACTGTTTTTT,TRBJ1-4,TRBV30,TRBD1,-
CASSQVDSSNQPQHF,TGCGCCAGCAGCCAAGTGGACAGCTCCAATCAGCCCCAGCATTTT,TRBJ1-5,TRBV4-1,-,-
CASSPSWGLASDTQYF,TGTGCCAGCAGCCCATCGTGGGGGCTAGCTTCAGATACGCAGTATTTT,TRBJ2-3,TRBV4-2,-,few
CASSLTGTGNTGELFF,TGCGCCAGCAGCTTGACCGGGACAGGGAACACCGGGGAGCTGTTTTTT,TRBJ2-2,TRBV5-1,TRBD1,-
CASSLKSELAHEQYF,TGTGCCAGCAGCTTAAAATCTGAACTAGCCCACGAGCAGTACTTC,TRBJ2-7,TRBV7-9,-,once
CASSFDRSNTEAFF,TGTGCCAGCAGCTTTGACAGGTCGAACACTGAAGCTTTCTTT,TRBJ1-1,TRBV7-2,-,-
CASSVGEAAYNEQFF,TGTGCCAGCAGCGTAGGTGAAGCGGCCTACAATGAGCAGTTCTTC,TRBJ2-1,TRBV9,-,-
CASSSTEPSGNTIYF,TGTGCCAGCAGCTCGACTGAACCCTCTGGAAACACCATATATTTT,TRBJ1-3,TRBV7-9,-,-